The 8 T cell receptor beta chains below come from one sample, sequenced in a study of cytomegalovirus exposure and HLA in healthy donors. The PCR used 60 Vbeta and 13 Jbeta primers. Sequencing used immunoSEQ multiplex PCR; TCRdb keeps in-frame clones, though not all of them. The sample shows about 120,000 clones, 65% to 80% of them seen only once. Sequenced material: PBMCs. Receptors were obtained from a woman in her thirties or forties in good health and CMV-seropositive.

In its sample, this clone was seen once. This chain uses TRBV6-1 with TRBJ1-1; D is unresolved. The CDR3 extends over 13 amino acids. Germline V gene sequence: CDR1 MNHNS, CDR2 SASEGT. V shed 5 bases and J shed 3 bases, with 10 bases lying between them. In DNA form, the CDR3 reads TGTGCCAGCAGTACCGACACGGACACTGAAGCTTTCTTT. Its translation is CASSTDTDTEAFF.

The CDR3 loop is CASRPARTSGRSYNEQFF. The DNA of the CDR3 is TGTGCCAGCAGGCCAGCCCGGACTAGCGGGAGGTCGTACAATGAGCAGTTCTTC. The V and J genes are TRBV7-2 and TRBJ2-1, with TRBD2 matching 14 bases. Germline V gene sequence: CDR1 SGHTA, CDR2 FQGNSA. The CDR3 loop spans 18 amino acids. V shed 6 bases and J 4 bases; nucleotides not matched to a gene: 11.

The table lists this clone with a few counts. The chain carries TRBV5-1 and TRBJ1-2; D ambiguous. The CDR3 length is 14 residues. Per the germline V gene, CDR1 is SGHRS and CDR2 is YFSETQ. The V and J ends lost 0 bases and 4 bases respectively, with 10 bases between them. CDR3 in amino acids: CASSLEATVYGYTF. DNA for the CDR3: TGCGCCAGCAGCTTGGAAGCGACGGTCTATGGCTACACCTTC.

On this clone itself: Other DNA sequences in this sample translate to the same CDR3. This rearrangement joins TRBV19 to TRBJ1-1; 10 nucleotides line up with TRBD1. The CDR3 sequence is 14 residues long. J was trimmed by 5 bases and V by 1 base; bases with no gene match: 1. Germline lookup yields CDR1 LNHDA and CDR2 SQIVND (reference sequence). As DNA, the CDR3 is TGTGCCAGTAGTATAGGACAGGGGGCTACTGAAGCTTTCTTT. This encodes CASSIGQGATEAFF.

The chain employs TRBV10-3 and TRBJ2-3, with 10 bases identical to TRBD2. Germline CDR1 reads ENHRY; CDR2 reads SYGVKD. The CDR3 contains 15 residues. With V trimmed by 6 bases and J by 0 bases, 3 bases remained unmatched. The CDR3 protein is CAISKREGSTDTQYF. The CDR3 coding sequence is TGTGCCATCAGCAAGCGGGAGGGTAGCACAGATACGCAGTATTTT.

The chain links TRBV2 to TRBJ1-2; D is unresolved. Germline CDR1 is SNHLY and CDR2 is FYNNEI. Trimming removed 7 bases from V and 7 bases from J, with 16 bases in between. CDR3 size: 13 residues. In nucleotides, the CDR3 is TGTGCCAGCATTGAGTCCCGAACGGGTGGCTACACCTTC. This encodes CASIESRTGGYTF.

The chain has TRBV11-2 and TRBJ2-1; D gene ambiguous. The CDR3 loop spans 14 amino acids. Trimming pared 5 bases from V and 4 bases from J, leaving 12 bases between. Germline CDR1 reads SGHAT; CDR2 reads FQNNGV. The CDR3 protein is CASSPPATYNEQFF. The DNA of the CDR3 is TGTGCCAGCAGCCCCCCCGCGACTTACAATGAGCAGTTCTTC.

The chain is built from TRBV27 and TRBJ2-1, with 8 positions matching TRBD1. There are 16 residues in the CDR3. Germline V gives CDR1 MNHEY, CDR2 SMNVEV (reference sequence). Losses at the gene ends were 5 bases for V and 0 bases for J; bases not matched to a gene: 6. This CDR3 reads CASSTRTGSSYNEQFF. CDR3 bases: TGTGCCAGCAGTACTCGGACAGGGAGCTCCTACAATGAGCAGTTCTTC.